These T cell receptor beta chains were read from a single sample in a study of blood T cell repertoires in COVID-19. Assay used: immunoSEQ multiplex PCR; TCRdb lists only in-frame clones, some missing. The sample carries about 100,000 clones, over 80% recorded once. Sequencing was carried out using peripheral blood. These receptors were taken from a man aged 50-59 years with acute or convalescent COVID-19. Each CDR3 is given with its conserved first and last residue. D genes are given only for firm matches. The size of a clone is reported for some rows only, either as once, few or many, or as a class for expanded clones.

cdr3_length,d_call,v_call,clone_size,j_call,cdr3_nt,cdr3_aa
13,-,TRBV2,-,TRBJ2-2,TGTGCCAGCAATTATGAGGGCACCGGGGAGCTGTTTTTT,CASNYEGTGELFF
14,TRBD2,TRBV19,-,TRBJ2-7,TGTGCCAGTAGACCACTAGCGGGAAAATACGAGCAGTACTTC,CASRPLAGKYEQYF
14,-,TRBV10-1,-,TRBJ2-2,TGCGCCAGTGCGCCACAGGTCAACACCGGGGAGCTGTTTTTT,CASAPQVNTGELFF
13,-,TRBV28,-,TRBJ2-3,TGTGCCAGCAGTTCCCACTTCACAGATACGCAGTATTTT,CASSSHFTDTQYF
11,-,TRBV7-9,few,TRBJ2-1,TGTGCCAGCAGCTTCAGGAATGAGCAGTTCTTC,CASSFRNEQFF
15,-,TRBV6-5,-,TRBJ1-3,TGTGCCAGCAGCCCAAACATTCACTCTGGAAACACCATATATTTT,CASSPNIHSGNTIYF
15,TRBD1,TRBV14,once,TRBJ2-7,TGTGCCAGCAGCCAAGATCCCCACAGGGGGTACGAGCAGTACTTC,CASSQDPHRGYEQYF
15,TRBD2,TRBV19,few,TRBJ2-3,TGTGCCAGTCGGCCGACTAGCGGGGGCACAGATACGCAGTATTTT,CASRPTSGGTDTQYF
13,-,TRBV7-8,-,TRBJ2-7,TGTGCCAGCAGCCGCAGGGGATCTTACGAGCAGTACTTC,CASSRRGSYEQYF
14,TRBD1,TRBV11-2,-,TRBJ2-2,TGTGCCAGCAGCCCAGGACAGGGCTCCGGGGAGCTGTTTTTT,CASSPGQGSGELFF
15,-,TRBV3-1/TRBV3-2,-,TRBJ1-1,TGTGCCAGCAGCCTCAGAGGGGGACGGAACACTGAAGCTTTCTTT,CASSLRGGRNTEAFF
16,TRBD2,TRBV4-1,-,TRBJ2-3,TGCGCCAGCAGCCAAGGACTAGCGGGAGGCACAGATACGCAGTATTTT,CASSQGLAGGTDTQYF
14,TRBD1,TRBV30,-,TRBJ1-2,TGTGCCTGGAGCCAGGGACAGGGCAACTATGGCTACACCTTC,CAWSQGQGNYGYTF
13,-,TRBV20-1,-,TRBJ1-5,TGCAGTGCTAGTAAAGGGGTGAATCAGCCCCAGCATTTT,CSASKGVNQPQHF
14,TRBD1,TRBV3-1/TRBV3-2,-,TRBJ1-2,TGTGCCAGCAGCCAACCTGACAGGGCGAGTGGCTACACCTTC,CASSQPDRASGYTF
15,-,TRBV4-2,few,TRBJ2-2,TGTGCCAGCAGCCCCTGGGGGGGGGCGCCTGGGGAGCTGTTTTTT,CASSPWGGAPGELFF
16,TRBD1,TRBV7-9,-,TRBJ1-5,TGTGCCAGCAGCGAGGGACAGGGGGAATTGGATCAGCCCCAGCATTTT,CASSEGQGELDQPQHF
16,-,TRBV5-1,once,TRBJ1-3,TGCGCCAGCAGCAATCCCGGACACAGCTCTGGAAACACCATATATTTT,CASSNPGHSSGNTIYF
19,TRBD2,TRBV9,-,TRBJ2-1,TGTGCCAGCAGCGTAGAAGTTCCGGGACTAGCGGGAGTTTTGAATGAGCAGTTCTTC,CASSVEVPGLAGVLNEQFF
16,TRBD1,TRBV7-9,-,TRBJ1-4,TGTGCCAGCAGCCCGTACGGGACAGCAATCTTCGAAAAACTGTTTTTT,CASSPYGTAIFEKLFF
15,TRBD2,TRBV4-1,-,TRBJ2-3,TGCGCCACTGCGAACGGGGGACTAGGCGTAGATACGCAGTATTTT,CATANGGLGVDTQYF
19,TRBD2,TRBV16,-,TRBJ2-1,TGTGCCAGCAGCTATATGGGACTAGCGGGTAAGGGGCTTTACAATGAGCAGTTCTTC,CASSYMGLAGKGLYNEQFF
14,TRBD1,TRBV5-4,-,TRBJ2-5,TGTGCCAGCAGCTTCGACAGGGTCCGAGAGACCCAGTACTTC,CASSFDRVRETQYF
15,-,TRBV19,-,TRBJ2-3,TGTGCCAGTAAAGAAAACGGCGGGAGCACAGATACGCAGTATTTT,CASKENGGSTDTQYF
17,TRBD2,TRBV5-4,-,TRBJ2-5,TGTGCCAGCAGCTTGGCGTTTGCGGGAGGGCCTCTCGAGACCCAGTACTTC,CASSLAFAGGPLETQYF
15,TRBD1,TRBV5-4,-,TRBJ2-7,TGTGCCAGCAGCTCCGGGACAGGGACAAACTACGAGCAGTACTTC,CASSSGTGTNYEQYF
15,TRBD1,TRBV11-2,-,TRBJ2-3,TGTGCCAGCAGCTTGGGACAGGGGGCAACAGATACGCAGTATTTT,CASSLGQGATDTQYF
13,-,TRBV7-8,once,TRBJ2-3,TGTGCCAGCAGCCCCCCCCGCGAGGATACGCAGTATTTT,CASSPPREDTQYF
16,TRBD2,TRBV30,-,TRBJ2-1,TGTGCCTGGAGTGTACAGGGACTAGCTATTTACAATGAGCAGTTCTTC,CAWSVQGLAIYNEQFF
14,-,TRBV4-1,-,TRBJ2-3,TGCGCCAGCAGCCAAGTACCGGGGGAGAATACGCAGTATTTT,CASSQVPGENTQYF
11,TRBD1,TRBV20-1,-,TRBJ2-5,TGCAGCGGACAGGGAGAAGAGACCCAGTACTTC,CSGQGEETQYF
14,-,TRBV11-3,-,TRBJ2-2,TGTGCCAGCAGCTTCTCTGGACCGGGAGGGGAGCTGTTTTTT,CASSFSGPGGELFF
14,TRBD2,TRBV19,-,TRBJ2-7,TGTGCCAGTTCTCTAGCGGGAGGCACCTACGAGCAGTACTTC,CASSLAGGTYEQYF
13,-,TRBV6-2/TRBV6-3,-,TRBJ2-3,TGTGCCAGCAGTTACCCCTCGTCCGATACGCAGTATTTT,CASSYPSSDTQYF
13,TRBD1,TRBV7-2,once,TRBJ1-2,TGTGCCAGCAGCCCGGGACAGGGGCATGGCTACACCTTC,CASSPGQGHGYTF
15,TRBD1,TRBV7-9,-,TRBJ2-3,TGTGCCAGCAGCCCCCGGGACAGGGACACAGATACGCAGTATTTT,CASSPRDRDTDTQYF
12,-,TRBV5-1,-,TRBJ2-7,TGCGCCAGCAGCTCCAGGCCCTCCGAGCAGTACTTC,CASSSRPSEQYF
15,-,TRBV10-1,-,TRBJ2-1,TGCGCCAGCAGTGAGCGGACAAAAGCATCCACTGAGCAGTTCTTC,CASSERTKASTEQFF
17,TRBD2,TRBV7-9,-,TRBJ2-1,TGTGCCAGCAGTGGGACTAGCGGACAGGGCTCCTACAATGAGCAGTTCTTC,CASSGTSGQGSYNEQFF
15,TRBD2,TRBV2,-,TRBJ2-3,TGTGCCAGCGGCTCCTTAGCGGGAGGCACAGATACGCAGTATTTT,CASGSLAGGTDTQYF
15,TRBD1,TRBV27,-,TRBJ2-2,TGTGCCAGCAGTTTAAGGGACAGGGGGACCGGGGAGCTGTTTTTT,CASSLRDRGTGELFF